The clone carrying this T cell receptor (beta chain) was seen more than once but under ten times. The second PCR ran roughly 6 to 11 cycles with a sample-barcoded 5' primer and J-beta primers. Every sample returned 2.5 million or more CDR3-containing paired-end reads. TCRdb reprocessed the 5' RACE reads via MiXCR and lists one record per CDR3 protein. The table includes about 800,000 distinct CDR3 sequences, 20% to 25% detected once. V lost 3 bases to trimming and J lost 2 bases, with 14 bases between them. The CDR3 has 14 residues. Germline V gene data show CDR1 as SQVTM and CDR2 as ANQGSEA. The data stem from a study of blood T cells in healthy people across ages. This same sample was also part of a study on T cells of mothers and their children. That source reports: Each child contributed around 3 million TCR beta CDR3 reads, while each mother contributed over 9.5 million. Thymic selection molds TCR recombination products alike in related and unrelated pairs.

The sequenced sample was blood. The origin of this receptor is a boy younger than 18 in good health. The chain couples TRBV29-1 to TRBJ2-7; D gene ambiguous. The CDR3 nucleotides read TGCAGCGTTGATTCTGGAGAAGGTCCCTACGAGCAGTACTTC. This gives the protein CSVDSGEGPYEQYF.